The 14 T cell receptor beta chains given below trace back to one sample, sequenced in a study of blood T cells in healthy people across ages. Then a second PCR, running roughly 7 to 11 cycles, was carried out with a sample-barcoded 5' primer and a J-beta primer mix. MiXCR was run by TCRdb on the 5' RACE reads, yielding one entry per CDR3 protein. The sample shows about 1.7 million distinct CDR3 sequences, 25% to 30% of them seen only once. Sequencing was carried out using blood. All receptors come from a woman in her twenties or thirties in good health.

This chain uses TRBV20-1 with TRBJ1-4, with D possibly matching TRBD1 (5 bases). The germline V gene has CDR1 DFQATT and CDR2 SNEGSKA (reference sequence). There are 15 residues in the CDR3. V lost 1 base and J 5 bases, leaving 14 bases between the germline ends. The CDR3 nucleotides are TGCAGTGCTAGAGGCCGGGACCCAGGAAATGAAAAACTGTTTTTT. Encoded protein: CSARGRDPGNEKLFF.

This clonotype occurred a few times. This rearrangement joins TRBV24-1 to TRBJ2-5, with D possibly TRBD1 on 7 matching bases. The CDR3 spans 13 residues. V was clipped by 10 bases and J by 4 bases, with 15 bases between them. Germline-derived CDR1 and CDR2 are KGHDR and SFDVKD. CDR3 residues: CATQGGRGETQYF. In nucleotides, the CDR3 is TGTGCCACTCAGGGGGGACGGGGAGAGACCCAGTACTTC.

The chain combines TRBV2 with TRBJ1-2, with D uncertain. Germline V gene sequence: CDR1 SNHLY, CDR2 FYNNEI. This CDR3 is 14 amino acids long. V was trimmed by 6 bases and J by 0 bases, leaving 11 bases between them. CDR3 bases: TGTGCCAGCAGAGAGGGTAAAGCTAACTATGGCTACACCTTC. Amino acids: CASREGKANYGYTF.

There are a few counts of this clonotype. The J gene is TRBJ1-2, the V gene TRBV16; the D is unclear. Germline assignment: CDR1 KGHSY and CDR2 FQNENV. The CDR3 extends over 16 amino acids. V shed 7 bases and J shed 5 bases, with 23 bases lying between them. This CDR3 is CASIPTGSNFHYGYTF. CDR3 nucleotide sequence: TGTGCCAGCATTCCGACCGGGAGCAACTTTCATTATGGCTACACCTTC.

This clonotype was observed at least ten times. The chain combines TRBV28 with TRBJ2-5, with 8 nucleotides matching TRBD1. This CDR3 contains 16 residues. Germline values: CDR1 MDHEN, CDR2 SYDVKM. The trim removed 2 bases at V and 5 bases at J, leaving 10 bases unmatched. The DNA of the CDR3 is TGTGCCAGCAGTTTAATAAGGGACAGGAATCATGAGACCCAGTACTTC. This codes for CASSLIRDRNHETQYF.

This clonotype was counted between two and nine times. V gene TRBV7-2 combines with J gene TRBJ2-5, with 12 bases fitting TRBD2. This CDR3 is built from 16 residues. The V gene end was trimmed by 0 bases and the J gene end by 5 bases; junction bases not matched to a gene: 4. Germline CDR1 is SGHTA and CDR2 is FQGNSA. CDR3 protein: CASSLASSGGAETQYF. The CDR3 DNA reads TGTGCCAGCAGCTTAGCGTCTAGCGGGGGGGCGGAGACCCAGTACTTC.

This clonotype has only a few counts. Since a much larger clone is just one base distant, this may be a read error. The CDR3 loop reads CASGSGRASEERFF. The CDR3 DNA reads as TGTGCCAGCGGGAGCGGGAGGGCCTCGGAAGAGCGGTTCTTC. V usage is TRBV7-6 and J usage is TRBJ2-1; 10 bases align to TRBD2. The CDR3 totals 14 residues. Germline V gives CDR1 SGHVS, CDR2 FNYEAQ.

This clonotype has only a few counts. The chain combines TRBV5-1 with TRBJ2-5; the D gene is possibly TRBD1 (5 bases). Germline V CDR1 and CDR2: SGHRS, YFSETQ. Deletions cut 4 bases from V and 2 bases from J, with 18 bases between. CDR3 length: 16 residues. This chain's CDR3 is CASSVQGQGQQETQYF. CDR3 in DNA: TGCGCCAGCAGCGTCCAAGGGCAGGGCCAGCAAGAGACCCAGTACTTC.

The chain carries TRBV14 and TRBJ2-3; 9 nucleotides agree with TRBD2. The CDR3 sequence is 13 residues long. The germline CDR1 and CDR2 sequences are SGHDN and FVKESK. The junction had 8 bases not matched to a gene; V was cut back by 5 bases and J by 11 bases. CDR3: CASSAQASGVQYF. Here the CDR3 DNA reads TGTGCCAGCAGCGCCCAGGCTAGCGGGGTGCAGTATTTT. The full variable domain, rest sourced from reference TRBV14 and TRBJ2-3, is EAGVTQFPSHSVIEKGQTVTLRCDPISGHDNLYWYRRVMGKEIKFLLHFVKESKQDESGMPNNRFLAERTGGTYSTLKVQPAELEDSGVYFCASSAQASGVQYFGPGTRLTVL.

In its sample, this clonotype was seen many times. The gene calls are TRBV14 and TRBJ2-3, with 8 bases that match TRBD1. Germline CDR1 is SGHDN and CDR2 is FVKESK. The ends lost 1 base at V and 3 bases at J; junction bases unmatched: 3. CDR3 size: 15 residues. The CDR3 sequence: CASSQVGQGTDTQYF. In DNA form, the CDR3 reads TGTGCCAGCAGCCAAGTCGGACAGGGTACAGATACGCAGTATTTT.

This clonotype has only a few counts. CDR3 DNA sequence: TGTGCCAGCAGCTTAATGGGGGGGACGGGTGAGCAGTACTTC. This sequence encodes CASSLMGGTGEQYF. V is TRBV7-3 and J is TRBJ2-5; 7 bases are shared with TRBD2. V shed 1 base, J shed 11 bases, and the junction held 10 bases outside the gene matches. Germline lookup yields CDR1 SGHTA and CDR2 FQGTGA. This CDR3 spans 14 amino acids.

CDR3 coding DNA: TGTGCCAGCGGGGGAGTGGCGGTCCAAGAGACCCAGTTCTTC. It encodes CASGGVAVQETQFF. The chain has TRBV28 and TRBJ2-1; D tentatively fits TRBD1 or TRBD2 (5 bases each). The CDR3 consists of 14 residues. Deletions cut 8 bases from V and 13 bases from J, with 24 bases between. Germline values: CDR1 MDHEN, CDR2 SYDVKM.

This clonotype was recorded a few times. It may be a read error: a sequence one base away is much more abundant. The rearrangement links TRBV10-3 to TRBJ1-1, with D tentatively TRBD1 (6 bases). Trimming cost V 2 bases and J 0 bases, with 7 bases left between them. CDR1 and CDR2 from the germline V gene are ENHRY and SYGVKD. This CDR3 is built from 14 residues. CDR3 sequence: CAISETGMNTEAFF. For the CDR3, the DNA is TGTGCCATCAGTGAGACAGGGATGAACACTGAAGCTTTCTTT.

In regard to this clonotype: The junction and the germline gene differ at one end; a read error may be behind it. The J gene is TRBJ1-5, the V gene TRBV12-3 or TRBV12-4, with 10 bases fitting TRBD1. The CDR3 runs 15 residues. The CDR3 spells CAGRADRGRGQPQHF. The CDR3 bases are TGTGCCGGCAGGGCCGACAGGGGGCGAGGACAGCCCCAGCATTTT.